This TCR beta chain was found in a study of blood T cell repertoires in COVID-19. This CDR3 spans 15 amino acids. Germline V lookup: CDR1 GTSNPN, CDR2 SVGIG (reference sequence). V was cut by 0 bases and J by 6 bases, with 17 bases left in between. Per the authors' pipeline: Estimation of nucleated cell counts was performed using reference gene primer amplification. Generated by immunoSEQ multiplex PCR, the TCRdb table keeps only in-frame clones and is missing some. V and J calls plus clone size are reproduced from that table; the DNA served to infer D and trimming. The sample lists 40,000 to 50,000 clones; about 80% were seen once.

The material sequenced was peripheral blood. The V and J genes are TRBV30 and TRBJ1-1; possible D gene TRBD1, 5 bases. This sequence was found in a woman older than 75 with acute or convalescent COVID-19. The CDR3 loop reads CAWSVLGGGSSEAFF. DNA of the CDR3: TGTGCCTGGAGTGTCCTTGGCGGGGGGAGCTCTGAAGCTTTCTTT. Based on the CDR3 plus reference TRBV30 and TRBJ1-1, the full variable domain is SQTIHQWPATLVQPVGSPLSLECTVEGTSNPNLYWYRQAAGRGLQLLFYSVGIGQISSEVPQNLSASRPQDRQFILSSKKLLLSDSGFYLCAWSVLGGGSSEAFFGQGTRLTVV.